Presented here are 5 T cell receptor beta chains from one specimen sequenced in a study of blood T cells in healthy people across ages. The authors ran a second PCR of 7 to 11 cycles using a sample-barcoded 5' primer and a J-beta primer mix. Via MiXCR, TCRdb re-called the 5' RACE reads, giving one row per CDR3 protein. The top ten hold around 14% of the sample, which has over 950,000 distinct CDR3 sequences, around two fifths seen once. The specimen sequenced was blood. The receptors here all came from a man in his late teens or twenties in good health.

Many counts were recorded for this clonotype. This chain uses TRBV12-3 or TRBV12-4 with TRBJ2-5, with a weak D call TRBD2 (5 bases). The V end lost 5 bases, the J end lost 5 bases, and 15 bases lay between the germline ends. The CDR3 covers 14 residues. The CDR3 protein is CASSRREGRETQYF. CDR3 bases: TGTGCCAGCAGTCGACGGGAAGGGCGGGAGACCCAGTACTTC.

This chain joins TRBV28 and TRBJ2-4; D gene ambiguous. The J call may be mistaken, given a closer DNA end match to TRBJ2-7. Germline assignment: CDR1 MDHEN and CDR2 SYDVKM. The CDR3 is 12 amino acids. The CDR3 protein is CASSLCDYEQYF. CDR3 DNA: TGTGCCAGCAGTTTATGCGACTACGAGCAGTACTTC.

For this clonotype: Relative to the germline gene, one junction end is altered; a read error may explain this. V and J are TRBV7-9 and TRBJ2-6, with D perhaps matching TRBD1 or TRBD2 (5 bases each). Germline V lookup: CDR1 SEHNR, CDR2 FQNEAQ (reference sequence). This CDR3 contains 16 residues. The CDR3 DNA reads TGTGCCTGCAGCTTAAGTTCCGGGGCAGGGGCCAACGTCCTGACTTTC. Its translation is CACSLSSGAGANVLTF.

The chain carries TRBV5-1 and TRBJ2-2; D not certain. V was pared by 1 base and J by 0 bases, with 13 bases between. This CDR3 contains 17 residues. The germline V gene encodes CDR1 SGHRS and CDR2 YFSETQ. In DNA, the CDR3 is TGCGCCAGCAGCTTGACTGGAATCCTTACGAACACCGGGGAGCTGTTTTTT. Translation gives CASSLTGILTNTGELFF.

The chain uses TRBV27 and TRBJ2-3, with D possibly matching TRBD1 (6 bases). V lost 8 bases and J 9 bases, leaving 15 bases between the germline ends. Germline loops: CDR1 MNHEY, CDR2 SMNVEV (reference sequence). The CDR3 has 12 amino acids. CDR3 sequence reads: CASGTGYRTQYF. CDR3 nucleotide sequence: TGTGCCAGCGGTACAGGGTACAGAACGCAGTATTTT.